The rows below give T cell receptor beta chains drawn from one sample of a study of T cells in Graves' hyperthyroidism and ophthalmopathy. In TCRdb, the multiplex PCR reads were re-called with MiXCR into one record per CDR3 protein. The sample has about 720,000 distinct CDR3 sequences, around 15% seen once; the top ten hold under 10%. The material sequenced was blood. The receptors come from a young man with Graves' hyperthyroidism. Each CDR3 is given with its conserved first and last residue. The order of the fields is V gene, J gene, clone size, D gene, CDR3 DNA, CDR3 protein. The D gene is left open where the match is weak. The size of a clone is reported for some rows only, either as once, few or many, or as a class for expanded clones.

v_gene: TRBV20-1
j_gene: TRBJ1-2
abundance: NA
d_gene: TRBD1
CDR3nt: TGCGGACAGGGGGCTAACTATGGCTACACCTTC
CDR3aa: CGQGANYGYTF

v_gene: TRBV6-2/TRBV6-3
j_gene: TRBJ2-6
abundance: few
d_gene: NA
CDR3nt: TGTGCCAGCAGGTTACCTGGGGCCAACGTCCTGACTTTC
CDR3aa: CASRLPGANVLTF

v_gene: TRBV28
j_gene: TRBJ2-7
abundance: many
d_gene: TRBD1
CDR3nt: TGTGCCAGCAGAGCGGACAGGGGGTTCCATCCCTACGAGCAGTACTTC
CDR3aa: CASRADRGFHPYEQYF

v_gene: TRBV7-3
j_gene: TRBJ2-1
abundance: many
d_gene: NA
CDR3nt: TGTGCCAGCAGCCCCCAACTCGGTGAGCAGTTCTTC
CDR3aa: CASSPQLGEQFF

v_gene: TRBV19
j_gene: TRBJ2-1
abundance: NA
d_gene: TRBD2
CDR3nt: TGTGCCAGTAGTAGGCAGGGAGGGCCCTACAATGAGCAGTTCTTC
CDR3aa: CASSRQGGPYNEQFF

v_gene: TRBV28
j_gene: TRBJ1-4
abundance: NA
d_gene: TRBD1
CDR3nt: TGTGCCAGCAGTCCGACAGGGAAGGGGTGGATTAATGAAAAACTGTTTTTT
CDR3aa: CASSPTGKGWINEKLFF

v_gene: TRBV2
j_gene: TRBJ2-3
abundance: few
d_gene: TRBD2
CDR3nt: TGTGCCAGCAGTGTTAGCGGGAGGATCGCAGATACGCAGTATTTT
CDR3aa: CASSVSGRIADTQYF

v_gene: TRBV18
j_gene: TRBJ2-7
abundance: NA
d_gene: NA
CDR3nt: TGTGCCAGCTCACCACCGGTCCGGAACGAGCAGTACTTC
CDR3aa: CASSPPVRNEQYF

v_gene: TRBV20-1
j_gene: TRBJ2-3
abundance: NA
d_gene: NA
CDR3nt: TGCAGTGCTAGGGGGTCGGCAGGGAGATACACAGATACGCAGTATTTT
CDR3aa: CSARGSAGRYTDTQYF

v_gene: TRBV20-1
j_gene: TRBJ2-1
abundance: few
d_gene: TRBD2
CDR3nt: TGCAGTGCTAGGACTAGCGGGATCCACTCCTACAATGAGCAGTTCTTC
CDR3aa: CSARTSGIHSYNEQFF

v_gene: TRBV19
j_gene: TRBJ1-6
abundance: NA
d_gene: TRBD1
CDR3nt: TGTGCCAGTAGTATCCAGGGGGGATCGAATTCACCCCTCCACTTT
CDR3aa: CASSIQGGSNSPLHF

v_gene: TRBV6-1
j_gene: TRBJ2-5
abundance: many
d_gene: NA
CDR3nt: TGTGCCAGCAGTGAAGGGCTAAGGGGGGGAGAGACCCAGTACTTC
CDR3aa: CASSEGLRGGETQYF

v_gene: TRBV4-1
j_gene: TRBJ1-5
abundance: few
d_gene: NA
CDR3nt: TGCGCCAGCAGCCGTAGTTCAGGGAAACTGAATCAGCCCCAGCATTTT
CDR3aa: CASSRSSGKLNQPQHF

v_gene: TRBV28
j_gene: TRBJ2-5
abundance: many
d_gene: TRBD2
CDR3nt: TGTGCCAGCAGACCCGGGACTAGAGTAAGGGAGACCCAGTACTTC
CDR3aa: CASRPGTRVRETQYF

v_gene: TRBV3-1
j_gene: TRBJ1-2
abundance: NA
d_gene: NA
CDR3nt: TGTGCCAGCAGCCCCGTGAGAGGGGGCTACACCTTC
CDR3aa: CASSPVRGGYTF

v_gene: TRBV12-3/TRBV12-4
j_gene: TRBJ2-1
abundance: NA
d_gene: NA
CDR3nt: TGTGCCAGCAGTTCCTCAGTCCCCGGGGCCCTAGAAGGCAATGAGCAGTTCTTC
CDR3aa: CASSSSVPGALEGNEQFF

v_gene: TRBV6-1
j_gene: TRBJ2-3
abundance: many
d_gene: NA
CDR3nt: TGTGCCAGCAGTAGGAACACCTACACAGATACGCAGTATTTT
CDR3aa: CASSRNTYTDTQYF

v_gene: TRBV7-6
j_gene: TRBJ2-4
abundance: NA
d_gene: NA
CDR3nt: TGTGCCAGCAGCTTAGGCGGCAACAAAAACATTCAGTACTTC
CDR3aa: CASSLGGNKNIQYF

v_gene: TRBV24-1
j_gene: TRBJ2-1
abundance: NA
d_gene: NA
CDR3nt: TGTGCCACCAGTGATTTCCAAGGACCCGACAATGAGCAGTTCTTC
CDR3aa: CATSDFQGPDNEQFF

v_gene: TRBV30
j_gene: TRBJ2-5
abundance: many
d_gene: NA
CDR3nt: TGTGCCTGGAGTGAGCCGCGCAGGGATCGGGAGACCCAGTACTTC
CDR3aa: CAWSEPRRDRETQYF

v_gene: TRBV2
j_gene: TRBJ2-1
abundance: NA
d_gene: NA
CDR3nt: TGTGCCAGCACAAGGCGGCCCGATGAGCAGTTCTTC
CDR3aa: CASTRRPDEQFF

v_gene: TRBV7-9
j_gene: TRBJ2-1
abundance: few
d_gene: TRBD1
CDR3nt: TGTGCCAGCAGCTCCCACCTCGGACAGGACAATGAGCAGTTCTTC
CDR3aa: CASSSHLGQDNEQFF

v_gene: TRBV18
j_gene: TRBJ2-1
abundance: many
d_gene: TRBD1
CDR3nt: TGTGCCAGCCTCCCACGGGACAGGTCATACAATGAGCAGTTCTTC
CDR3aa: CASLPRDRSYNEQFF

v_gene: TRBV20-1
j_gene: TRBJ2-7
abundance: few
d_gene: TRBD2
CDR3nt: TGCAGTGCTAATCCTCTAGCGGGAGTAGCCTACGAGCAGTACTTC
CDR3aa: CSANPLAGVAYEQYF

v_gene: TRBV9
j_gene: TRBJ1-3
abundance: few
d_gene: NA
CDR3nt: TGTGCCTCCTCCGACCTCAGCTCTGGAAACACCATATATTTT
CDR3aa: CASSDLSSGNTIYF

v_gene: TRBV24-1
j_gene: TRBJ2-2
abundance: NA
d_gene: NA
CDR3nt: TGTGCCACCAGTGATTTGGTGTCGGGAGAGGGGACCGGGGAGCTGTTTTTT
CDR3aa: CATSDLVSGEGTGELFF

v_gene: TRBV6-2/TRBV6-3
j_gene: TRBJ2-3
abundance: few
d_gene: NA
CDR3nt: TGTGCCAGCAGTTACTCCGGGCCCCCAACGCAGTATTTT
CDR3aa: CASSYSGPPTQYF

v_gene: TRBV24-1
j_gene: TRBJ1-5
abundance: NA
d_gene: TRBD1
CDR3nt: TGTGCCACCAGTGATTCGACAGGGGCGTTCAATCAGCCCCAGCATTTT
CDR3aa: CATSDSTGAFNQPQHF

v_gene: TRBV10-3
j_gene: TRBJ2-1
abundance: many
d_gene: NA
CDR3nt: TGTGCCATCAGTGGAGGGACTCCATCCTACAATGAGCAGTTCTTC
CDR3aa: CAISGGTPSYNEQFF

v_gene: TRBV7-9
j_gene: TRBJ2-1
abundance: few
d_gene: TRBD2
CDR3nt: TGTGCCAGCAGCTTCCCCCTAGCGGGAGGGACGTCCTACAATGAGCAGTTCTTC
CDR3aa: CASSFPLAGGTSYNEQFF

v_gene: TRBV15
j_gene: TRBJ1-1
abundance: NA
d_gene: TRBD1
CDR3nt: TGTGCCACCAGCAGTCCGAGGGGGGGAGACAGGGGAGACACTGAAGCTTTCTTT
CDR3aa: CATSSPRGGDRGDTEAFF